Listed below are T cell receptor beta chains from one sample, sequenced in a study of cytomegalovirus exposure and HLA in healthy donors. TCRdb keeps only in-frame clones here, not all; method: immunoSEQ multiplex PCR. The sample holds about 110,000 clones, roughly 70% seen once. What was sequenced was PBMCs. These receptors all stem from a male donor in good health and CMV-seropositive. Each CDR3 is given with its conserved first and last residue. The order of the fields is clone size, CDR3 length, D gene, V gene, J gene, CDR3 DNA, CDR3 protein. D genes are given only for firm matches. Clone size is stated in some rows and not others, as once, few, many or a class when expanded.

>-|16|-|TRBV18|TRBJ1-1
TGTGCCAGCTCACCAGAATTGATTGGGGGAGGCACTGAAGCTTTCTTT
CASSPELIGGGTEAFF
>-|13|-|TRBV29-1|TRBJ1-1
TGCAGCGTCTCGGAGGGGGGGAAAACTGAAGCTTTCTTT
CSVSEGGKTEAFF
>few|16|TRBD1|TRBV4-1|TRBJ1-4
TGCGCCAGCAGCCAAGGACCACAGGGGGCAGGTGAAAAACTGTTTTTT
CASSQGPQGAGEKLFF
>few|16|TRBD2|TRBV9|TRBJ2-2
TGTGCCAGCAGCTACGGACTAGCGGCCAACACCGGGGAGCTGTTTTTT
CASSYGLAANTGELFF
>-|16|TRBD2|TRBV6-5|TRBJ2-5
TGTGCCAGCAGTTACTCGATCCTAGCGGGAAAAGAGACCCAGTACTTC
CASSYSILAGKETQYF
>-|15|TRBD1|TRBV27|TRBJ2-3
TGTGCCAGCAGTTTATCGGGGACAGGGTTGAATACGCAGTATTTT
CASSLSGTGLNTQYF
>few|15|-|TRBV2|TRBJ2-1
TGTGCCAGCAGTCGCGACAGCAGCTCCTACAATGAGCAGTTCTTC
CASSRDSSSYNEQFF
>-|15|-|TRBV7-8|TRBJ2-6
TGTGCCAGCAGCTTGTGGGGCCCTGGGGCCAACGTCCTGACTTTC
CASSLWGPGANVLTF
>-|15|TRBD1|TRBV5-1|TRBJ2-7
TGCGCCAGCCGCCCCGGGACAGCTATCTCCTACGAGCAGTACTTC
CASRPGTAISYEQYF
>-|13|-|TRBV27|TRBJ2-7
TGTGCCAGCAGTCCAGGGACATTTTACGAGCAGTACTTC
CASSPGTFYEQYF
>-|15|TRBD1|TRBV7-3|TRBJ1-4
TGTGCCAGCAGCCCGAGGGACAGGGGGCTTGAAAAACTGTTTTTT
CASSPRDRGLEKLFF
>-|16|-|TRBV28|TRBJ1-5
TGTGCCAGCAGCTCGGACAGACTATATAGCAATCAGCCCCAGCATTTT
CASSSDRLYSNQPQHF
>-|15|TRBD2|TRBV28|TRBJ2-2
TGTGCCAGCAGCCTTACCGGACTAGCGGGCGGGGAGCTGTTTTTT
CASSLTGLAGGELFF
>-|11|-|TRBV9|TRBJ2-7
TGTGCCAGCAGCTCGAGCTACGAGCAGTACTTC
CASSSSYEQYF
>once|12|-|TRBV5-6|TRBJ2-5
TGTGCGGGGCACAGGTACCAAGAGACCCAGTACTTC
CAGHRYQETQYF
>-|16|-|TRBV4-3|TRBJ2-7
TGCGCCAGCAGCCAATGGACACGCCGTAGCTCCTACGAGCAGTACTTC
CASSQWTRRSSYEQYF
>-|14|TRBD1|TRBV5-1|TRBJ2-1
TGCGCCAGCAGCTTGGGGATCAGGGGGAATGAGCAGTTCTTC
CASSLGIRGNEQFF
>-|16|TRBD1|TRBV13|TRBJ2-1
TGTGCCAGCAGCTTATTCAGGGGGCGGGACTACAATGAGCAGTTCTTC
CASSLFRGRDYNEQFF
>-|15|-|TRBV2|TRBJ1-2
TGTGCCAGCAGTGAATGGTTACAGGATAACTATGGCTACACCTTC
CASSEWLQDNYGYTF
>-|15|-|TRBV4-3|TRBJ2-1
TGCGCCAGCAGCCAAGATCTGGCCGGGAGCAATGAGCAGTTCTTC
CASSQDLAGSNEQFF
>few|13|-|TRBV5-1|TRBJ1-1
TGCGCCAGCAGCTTGGCGACAGGCACTGAAGCTTTCTTT
CASSLATGTEAFF
>-|15|TRBD1|TRBV19|TRBJ2-7
TGTGCCAGTAGTAACCCGGGACAGGGAGTCTACGAGCAGTACTTC
CASSNPGQGVYEQYF
>-|13|-|TRBV5-1|TRBJ2-5
TGCGCCAGCAGTCGGGCAGGGCAAGAGACCCAGTACTTC
CASSRAGQETQYF
>-|15|-|TRBV30|TRBJ1-1
TGTGCCTGGAGCGGGAACCTTGGGTCGCGAACTGAAGCTTTCTTT
CAWSGNLGSRTEAFF
>once|14|-|TRBV10-1|TRBJ2-1
TGCGCCAGCGGCCCGGAGGGAGGCGGGAATGAGCAGTTCTTC
CASGPEGGGNEQFF
>-|14|TRBD2|TRBV19|TRBJ2-7
TGTGCCAGTAGTATCGGGGAGGGGACCTACGAGCAGTACTTC
CASSIGEGTYEQYF
>few|15|TRBD1|TRBV5-6|TRBJ2-6
TGTGCCAGCAGCAGACAGGGCACTGGGGCCAACGTCCTGACTTTC
CASSRQGTGANVLTF
>-|12|-|TRBV19|TRBJ1-2
TGTGCCAGTAGAAGCATCCTGGATGGCTACACCTTC
CASRSILDGYTF
>-|14|TRBD1|TRBV29-1|TRBJ1-2
TGCAGCACGCCGGGACAGGGGCAGTACTATGGCTACACCTTC
CSTPGQGQYYGYTF
>-|13|-|TRBV4-1|TRBJ2-7
TGCGCCAGCAGCGAGGGGGGGTACTACGAGCAGTACTTC
CASSEGGYYEQYF
>-|14|-|TRBV27|TRBJ2-1
TGTGCCAGCAGTCCCCGCAGCGCCTACAATGAGCAGTTCTTC
CASSPRSAYNEQFF
>-|13|-|TRBV6-5|TRBJ2-2
TGTGCCAGCGAGGGGGACGGGACCGGGGAGCTGTTTTTT
CASEGDGTGELFF
>-|15|TRBD2|TRBV29-1|TRBJ2-3
TGCAGCGTAACTTTCGCGGGAGGGCCACCAGATACGCAGTATTTT
CSVTFAGGPPDTQYF
>-|14|TRBD2|TRBV28|TRBJ2-7
TGTGCCAGCAGGATTAGCGGGAGAGTCTCTGGGCAGTACTTC
CASRISGRVSGQYF
>-|12|-|TRBV5-4|TRBJ2-7
TGTGCCAGCAGCTCCGACACCTACGAGCAGTACTTC
CASSSDTYEQYF
>-|13|TRBD1|TRBV18|TRBJ1-1
TGTGCCAGCGCACAGGGACAGGCAGGATGGGCTTTCTTT
CASAQGQAGWAFF
>once|12|-|TRBV28|TRBJ1-1
TGTGCCAGTCGGATGGGAGCCACTGAAGCTTTCTTT
CASRMGATEAFF
>-|15|TRBD2|TRBV7-2|TRBJ2-7
TGTGCCAGCAGCTTAGCGGGGGGGGTTTCCTACGAGCAGTACTTC
CASSLAGGVSYEQYF
>-|16|TRBD2|TRBV5-4|TRBJ2-7
TGTGCCAGCAGCTTGGACGGGACTAGCCTTTCCTACGAGCAGTACTTC
CASSLDGTSLSYEQYF
>-|16|TRBD2|TRBV28|TRBJ2-2
TGTGCCAGCAGTTCAACGGGAGGACTGAACACCGGGGAGCTGTTTTTT
CASSSTGGLNTGELFF
>-|13|TRBD2|TRBV29-1|TRBJ2-7
TGCAGCGGGCTAGCGGGAGGTTCCCACGAGCAGTACTTC
CSGLAGGSHEQYF
>-|15|-|TRBV9|TRBJ2-7
TGTGCCAGCAGCGTAGAAGGCGGAAGTGGCTACGAGCAGTACTTC
CASSVEGGSGYEQYF
>-|18|TRBD2|TRBV7-6|TRBJ2-3
TGTGCCAGCAGCTTAGGCTGGATCCTAGCGGGGACGAGCGATACGCAGTATTTT
CASSLGWILAGTSDTQYF
>-|15|-|TRBV19|TRBJ1-1
TGTGCCAGTAGTATACTCCGACTAAGGAACACTGAAGCTTTCTTT
CASSILRLRNTEAFF
>-|15|TRBD1|TRBV6-5|TRBJ2-7
TGTGCCAGCAGAGATCCGGGACAGGGTTTCTACGAGCAGTACTTC
CASRDPGQGFYEQYF
>-|13|-|TRBV11-2|TRBJ1-2
TGTGCCAGCAGCTCCACGTTCCGGGGTGGCTACACCTTC
CASSSTFRGGYTF
>once|16|-|TRBV5-1|TRBJ2-1
TGCGCCAGCAGCTTGGCCGAGGGGGGGGGCGCGGATGAGCAGTTCTTC
CASSLAEGGGADEQFF
>-|15|-|TRBV21-1|TRBJ2-7
TGTGCCAGCAGCAAAGGGGCGGGAGGCGGGTCCGAGCAGTACTTC
CASSKGAGGGSEQYF
>-|14|TRBD1|TRBV6-5|TRBJ1-1
TGTGCCAGCAGTTACCGACAGGGGAGGGCTGAAGCTTTCTTT
CASSYRQGRAEAFF
>-|15|TRBD1|TRBV5-5|TRBJ2-5
TGTGCCAGCAGCTTTGGGGCAGGGGGCGCGGGGACCCAGTACTTC
CASSFGAGGAGTQYF
>-|15|-|TRBV19|TRBJ2-3
TGTGCCAGTAGGCCACTAGGTGCTAGCACAGATACGCAGTATTTT
CASRPLGASTDTQYF
>-|18|TRBD2|TRBV7-3|TRBJ2-7
TGTGCCAGCAGCTTACGGGGGACTAGCGGAGAAGAGATCTACGAGCAGTACTTC
CASSLRGTSGEEIYEQYF
>few|13|-|TRBV4-3|TRBJ2-1
TGCGCCAGCAGCCTGGAGGGAGGGGGTGAGCAGTTCTTC
CASSLEGGGEQFF
>-|16|-|TRBV4-2|TRBJ2-3
TGTGCCAGCAGCCAAGCGGTTGGAGAACGCACAGATACGCAGTATTTT
CASSQAVGERTDTQYF
>-|16|-|TRBV7-2|TRBJ2-3
TGTGCCAGCAGCTCCAGGACTACCACCAGCACAGATACGCAGTATTTT
CASSSRTTTSTDTQYF
>-|17|TRBD2|TRBV7-3|TRBJ2-5
TGTGCCAGCAGCTTAACAGGACTAGCGGGGGGGCCGGAGACCCAGTACTTC
CASSLTGLAGGPETQYF
>once|13|TRBD2|TRBV5-1|TRBJ2-1
TGCGCCAGCAGCTTAGACGCTAGCGGGAGGGGGTTCTTC
CASSLDASGRGFF
>-|15|TRBD1|TRBV6-6|TRBJ2-5
TGTGCCAGCACCCGACAGGGAGTCGGGCAAGAGACCCAGTACTTC
CASTRQGVGQETQYF
>-|15|TRBD1|TRBV29-1|TRBJ2-1
TGCAGCGTTGATGGGACAGGGCGTTCCTACAATGAGCAGTTCTTC
CSVDGTGRSYNEQFF
>-|17|TRBD1|TRBV10-1|TRBJ1-1
TGCGCCAGCAGTGAGTCAAAACTCGCACAGGGGGGCACTGAAGCTTTCTTT
CASSESKLAQGGTEAFF